The 28 T cell receptor beta chains given below trace back to one sample, sequenced in a study of monozygotic twins with inflammatory bowel disease. TCRdb reprocessed the 5' RACE reads and keeps a single row for each CDR3 protein, giving no DNA. The sample table includes a few hundred thousand distinct CDR3 sequences. The sequenced sample consisted of blood. Source of these receptors: a human donor with ulcerative colitis or Crohn's disease, or a healthy co-twin of an affected twin (not recorded which).

The V call is TRBV20-1, the J call TRBJ1-2. The CDR3 has 12 amino acids. Per germline, CDR1 DFQATT and CDR2 SNEGSKA (reference sequence). CDR3 loop: CSARDTNYGYTF.

The chain employs TRBV9 and TRBJ2-3; TCRdb gives TRBD2 as the D gene, but with no DNA this cannot be confirmed. The germline gives CDR1 SGDLS, CDR2 YYNGEE. The CDR3 extends over 15 amino acids. CDR3 sequence reads: CASSVLAGDTDTQYF.

The chain recombines TRBV20-1 with TRBJ2-6; the TCRdb D gene call, TRBD1, has no DNA to confirm it. The CDR3 spans 16 residues. The germline V gene encodes CDR1 DFQATT and CDR2 SNEGSKA (reference sequence). CDR3 protein: CSAETGFHSGANVLTF.

The V and J genes are TRBV7-9 and TRBJ2-1; TCRdb gives TRBD2 as the D gene, but with no DNA this cannot be confirmed. CDR3 length equals 13 residues. CDR1 is SEHNR and CDR2 is FQNEAQ in the germline V gene (reference sequence). The chain's CDR3 is CASGWTGVNEQFF.

The rearrangement links TRBV7-9 to TRBJ1-4; the TCRdb D gene call, TRBD1, has no DNA to confirm it. The CDR3 length is 17 residues. Germline CDR1 and CDR2: SEHNR and FQNEAQ (reference sequence). The CDR3 sequence: CASSLIATSRDSEKLFF.

The chain links TRBV11-3 to TRBJ2-1; as DNA is missing, the TRBD1 call by TCRdb cannot be tested. The CDR3 extends over 15 amino acids. In germline, CDR1 is SGHNT, CDR2 YENEEA. CDR3 in amino acids: CASSLDPGPNNEQFF.

This chain connects TRBV11-3 to TRBJ2-3; the D gene TCRdb calls, TRBD1, cannot be checked with no DNA. The CDR3 contains 17 residues. In germline, CDR1 is SGHNT, CDR2 YENEEA. The CDR3 is CASSLEGWPGQGDTQYF.

This chain connects TRBV12-3 or TRBV12-4 to TRBJ2-7; TCRdb reports TRBD1, a call that lacks DNA to check it against. This CDR3 is built from 15 residues. CDR3 residues: CASSHPGQGFHEQYF.

The CDR3 region is CASRTSGYNEQFF. The V gene is TRBV6-1, the J gene TRBJ2-1; TCRdb returns TRBD2, unconfirmable since there is no DNA. The CDR3 is 13 residues long. Germline CDR1 reads MNHNS; CDR2 reads SASEGT.

This sequence joins TRBV4-1 and TRBJ1-5; TCRdb lists TRBD1, though no DNA is available to test this call. Germline CDR1 reads MGHRA; CDR2 reads YSYEKL. This CDR3 spans 16 amino acids. The CDR3: CASSQQGFSGNQPQHF.

The rearrangement joins TRBV6-2 or TRBV6-3 to TRBJ2-7; TCRdb's assignment of TRBD2 cannot be checked, as there is no DNA. The CDR3 covers 11 residues. CDR1 and CDR2 (germline): MNHEY, SVGEGT. The CDR3 loop reads CASLGGHEQYF.

V and J are TRBV12-3 or TRBV12-4 and TRBJ2-1. The CDR3 covers 15 residues. CDR3 loop: CASSFRGNAYNEQFF.

The chain has TRBV28 and TRBJ1-1; checking the TCRdb D call of TRBD1 is not possible without DNA. The CDR3 is made up of 16 amino acids. Germline values: CDR1 MDHEN, CDR2 SYDVKM. The chain's CDR3 is CASSLPLLRDREYAFF. Complete variable domain (other parts from reference TRBV28 and TRBJ1-1): DVKVTQSSRYLVKRTGEKVFLECVQDMDHENMFWYRQDPGLGLRLIYFSYDVKMKEKGDIPEGYSVSREKKERFSLILESASTNQTSMYLCASSLPLLRDREYAFFGQGTRLTVV.

The rearrangement links TRBV7-2 to TRBJ1-3. The CDR3 sequence is 13 residues long. CDR1 SGHTA and CDR2 FQGNSA come from the germline V gene. CDR3: CASSLNTGNTIYF. The full variable domain, rest sourced from reference TRBV7-2 and TRBJ1-3, is GAGVSQSPSNKVTEKGKDVELRCDPISGHTALYWYRQSLGQGLEFLIYFQGNSAPDKSGLPSDRFSAERTGGSVSTLTIQRTQQEDSAVYLCASSLNTGNTIYFGEGSWLTVV.

This chain joins TRBV18 and TRBJ1-2. The CDR3 extends over 12 amino acids. Germline V gives CDR1 KGHSH, CDR2 LQKENI. CDR3 sequence: CASSPLEDGYTF.

The V and J genes are TRBV28 and TRBJ2-7; absent DNA, TCRdb's TRBD1 call cannot be checked. The CDR3 is 17 amino acids. Germline-derived CDR1 and CDR2 are MDHEN and SYDVKM. Here the CDR3 reads CASSLRMGQGNSYEQYF.

The chain uses TRBV10-2 and TRBJ2-7. This CDR3 has 14 residues. The V gene's germline CDR1 is WSHSY and CDR2 SAAADI. The CDR3 protein is CASSEDGRLYEQYF.

The chain recombines TRBV24-1 with TRBJ2-7; the TCRdb D gene call, TRBD1, has no DNA to confirm it. The CDR3 sequence is 13 residues long. Germline loops: CDR1 KGHDR, CDR2 SFDVKD. This chain's CDR3 is CATSAPQGYEQYF.

V usage is TRBV5-1 and J usage is TRBJ2-5; the TRBD1 assignment by TCRdb is unverifiable without DNA. The CDR3 runs 14 residues. The germline V gene has CDR1 SGHRS and CDR2 YFSETQ. The CDR3 spells CASSGGTGGETQYF.

The V call is TRBV20-1, the J call TRBJ1-2; TCRdb names TRBD1, which stays unverified in the absence of DNA. The CDR3 runs 11 residues. CDR1 is DFQATT and CDR2 is SNEGSKA in the germline V gene (reference sequence). The CDR3 reads CSGEGFGGYTF.

V and J are TRBV4-3 and TRBJ2-7; the D call of TRBD2 rests on TCRdb alone, since no DNA is present to check it. The CDR3 consists of 15 residues. Germline CDR1 reads LGHNA; CDR2 reads YSLEER. This CDR3 is CASSQDQVAGDEQYF.

This chain joins TRBV7-2 and TRBJ2-7; with no DNA, the TCRdb D assignment of TRBD1 cannot be verified. The length of the CDR3 is 16 residues. Germline values: CDR1 SGHTA, CDR2 FQGNSA. CDR3 loop: CASSPVGQASGYEQYF.

V and J are TRBV3-1 and TRBJ2-3. The CDR3 consists of 14 residues. Looked up from germline, CDR1 is LGHDT and CDR2 is YNNKEL (reference sequence). CDR3 loop: CASSQDSRQDTQYF.

V usage is TRBV7-2 and J usage is TRBJ2-7; the TCRdb call, TRBD2, lacks DNA for checking. Germline V lookup: CDR1 SGHTA, CDR2 FQGNSA. The CDR3 consists of 14 residues. The CDR3 sequence is CASSQVAGSYEQYF.

The V gene is TRBV18, the J gene TRBJ1-4; TCRdb selects TRBD1, and the lack of DNA leaves this call unchecked. The CDR3 consists of 16 residues. From germline, CDR1 is KGHSH and CDR2 LQKENI. CDR3 amino acids: CASSPRSETGGEKLFF.

The V gene is TRBV20-1, the J gene TRBJ2-7; the TCRdb call, TRBD1, lacks DNA for checking. The CDR3 is 15 residues long. The V gene's germline CDR1 is DFQATT and CDR2 SNEGSKA (reference sequence). This CDR3 reads CSARDPRGSSYEQYF.

The chain has TRBV6-1 and TRBJ2-7; with no DNA, the TCRdb D assignment of TRBD1 cannot be verified. The germline V gene encodes CDR1 MNHNS and CDR2 SASEGT. The CDR3 covers 14 residues. The CDR3 spells CASSTWDTFYEQYF.

The rearrangement links TRBV19 to TRBJ2-2; TCRdb's D call, TRBD2, is unchecked because there is no DNA. The V gene's germline CDR1 is LNHDA and CDR2 SQIVND (reference sequence). This CDR3 is built from 14 residues. The CDR3 loop is CASNGGPNTGELFF.